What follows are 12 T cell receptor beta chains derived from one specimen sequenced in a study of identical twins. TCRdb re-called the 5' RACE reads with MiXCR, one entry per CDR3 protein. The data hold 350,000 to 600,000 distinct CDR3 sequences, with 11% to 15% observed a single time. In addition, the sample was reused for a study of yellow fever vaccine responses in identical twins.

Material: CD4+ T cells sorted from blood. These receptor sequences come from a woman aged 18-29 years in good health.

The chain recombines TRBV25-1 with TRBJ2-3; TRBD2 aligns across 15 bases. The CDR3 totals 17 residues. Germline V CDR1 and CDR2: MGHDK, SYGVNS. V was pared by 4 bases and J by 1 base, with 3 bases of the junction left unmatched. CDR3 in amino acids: CASSGGLAGGRTDTQYF. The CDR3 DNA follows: TGTGCCAGCAGTGGGGGACTAGCGGGAGGACGCACAGATACGCAGTATTTT.

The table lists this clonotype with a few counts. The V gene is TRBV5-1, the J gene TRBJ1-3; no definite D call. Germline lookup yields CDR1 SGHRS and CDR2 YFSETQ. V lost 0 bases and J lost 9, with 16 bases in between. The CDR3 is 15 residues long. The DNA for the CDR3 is TGCGCCAGCAGCTTGGTCGGGGAAGGCGTCTCCACCATATATTTT. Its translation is CASSLVGEGVSTIYF.

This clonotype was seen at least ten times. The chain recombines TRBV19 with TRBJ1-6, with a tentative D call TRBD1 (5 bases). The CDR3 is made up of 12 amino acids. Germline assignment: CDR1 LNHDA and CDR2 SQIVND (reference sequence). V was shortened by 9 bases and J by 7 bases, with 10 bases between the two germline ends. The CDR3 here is CASGTENSPLHF. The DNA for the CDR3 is TGTGCCAGCGGGACGGAAAATTCACCCCTCCACTTT.

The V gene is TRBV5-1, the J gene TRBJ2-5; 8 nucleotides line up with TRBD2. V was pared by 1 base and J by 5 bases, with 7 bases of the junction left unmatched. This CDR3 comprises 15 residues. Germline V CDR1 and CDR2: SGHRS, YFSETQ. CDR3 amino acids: CASSLTSGSFETQYF. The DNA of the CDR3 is TGCGCCAGCAGCTTGACAAGCGGGAGTTTTGAGACCCAGTACTTC.

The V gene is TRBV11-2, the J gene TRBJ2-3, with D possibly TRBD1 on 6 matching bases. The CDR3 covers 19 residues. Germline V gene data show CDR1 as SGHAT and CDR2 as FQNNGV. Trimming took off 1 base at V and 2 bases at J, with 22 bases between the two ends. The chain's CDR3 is CASSLGESYWGHFTDTQYF. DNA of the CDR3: TGTGCCAGCAGCTTAGGAGAAAGTTACTGGGGACATTTCACAGATACGCAGTATTTT. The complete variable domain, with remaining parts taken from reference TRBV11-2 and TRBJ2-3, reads EAGVAQSPRYKIIEKRQSVAFWCNPISGHATLYWYQQILGQGPKLLIQFQNNGVVDDSQLPKDRFSAERLKGVDSTLKIQPAKLEDSAVYLCASSLGESYWGHFTDTQYFGPGTRLTVL.

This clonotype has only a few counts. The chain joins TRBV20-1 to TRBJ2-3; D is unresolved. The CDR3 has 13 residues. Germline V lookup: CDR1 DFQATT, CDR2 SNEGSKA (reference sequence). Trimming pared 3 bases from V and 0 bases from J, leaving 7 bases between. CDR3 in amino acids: CSARQASTDTQYF. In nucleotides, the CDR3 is TGCAGTGCTAGGCAGGCTAGCACAGATACGCAGTATTTT.

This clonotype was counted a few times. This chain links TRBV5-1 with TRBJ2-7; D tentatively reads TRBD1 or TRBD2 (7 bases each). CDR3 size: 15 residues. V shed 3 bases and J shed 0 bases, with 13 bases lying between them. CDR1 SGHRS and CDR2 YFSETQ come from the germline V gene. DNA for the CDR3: TGCGCCAGCAGCTGGGGGGGACAGCCCTCCTACGAGCAGTACTTC. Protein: CASSWGGQPSYEQYF.

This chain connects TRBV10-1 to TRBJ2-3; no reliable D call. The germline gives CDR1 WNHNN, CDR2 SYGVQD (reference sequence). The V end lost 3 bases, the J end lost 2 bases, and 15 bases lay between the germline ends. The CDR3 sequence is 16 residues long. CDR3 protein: CASSDLLVRFTDTQYF. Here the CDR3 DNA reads TGCGCCAGCAGTGACCTTTTGGTCAGATTCACAGATACGCAGTATTTT.

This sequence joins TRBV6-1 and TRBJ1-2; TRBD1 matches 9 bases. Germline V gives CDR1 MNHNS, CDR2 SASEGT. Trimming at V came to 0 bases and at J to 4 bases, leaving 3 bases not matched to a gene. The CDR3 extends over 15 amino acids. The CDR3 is CASSEARDRVYGYTF. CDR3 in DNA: TGTGCCAGCAGTGAAGCGCGGGACAGGGTCTATGGCTACACCTTC.

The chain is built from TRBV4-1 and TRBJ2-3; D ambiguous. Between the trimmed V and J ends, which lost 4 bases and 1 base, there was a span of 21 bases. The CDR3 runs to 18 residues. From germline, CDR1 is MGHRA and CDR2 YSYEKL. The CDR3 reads CASSRESVSRSGTDTQYF. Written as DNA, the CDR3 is TGCGCCAGCAGCCGCGAGTCCGTCTCGCGGTCTGGCACAGATACGCAGTATTTT.

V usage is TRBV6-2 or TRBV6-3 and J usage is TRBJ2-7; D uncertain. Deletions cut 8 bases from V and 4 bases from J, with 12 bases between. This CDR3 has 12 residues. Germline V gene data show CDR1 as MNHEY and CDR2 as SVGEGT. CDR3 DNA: TGTGCCAGCCCTCCTGGGAAGTACGAGCAGTACTTC. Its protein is CASPPGKYEQYF.

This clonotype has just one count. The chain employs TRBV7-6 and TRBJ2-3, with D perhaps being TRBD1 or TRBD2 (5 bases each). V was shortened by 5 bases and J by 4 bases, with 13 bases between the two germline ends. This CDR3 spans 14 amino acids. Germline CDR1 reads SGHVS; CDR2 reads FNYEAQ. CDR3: CASSRDLSADTQYF. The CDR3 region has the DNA TGTGCCAGCAGCAGGGACCTATCCGCAGATACGCAGTATTTT.